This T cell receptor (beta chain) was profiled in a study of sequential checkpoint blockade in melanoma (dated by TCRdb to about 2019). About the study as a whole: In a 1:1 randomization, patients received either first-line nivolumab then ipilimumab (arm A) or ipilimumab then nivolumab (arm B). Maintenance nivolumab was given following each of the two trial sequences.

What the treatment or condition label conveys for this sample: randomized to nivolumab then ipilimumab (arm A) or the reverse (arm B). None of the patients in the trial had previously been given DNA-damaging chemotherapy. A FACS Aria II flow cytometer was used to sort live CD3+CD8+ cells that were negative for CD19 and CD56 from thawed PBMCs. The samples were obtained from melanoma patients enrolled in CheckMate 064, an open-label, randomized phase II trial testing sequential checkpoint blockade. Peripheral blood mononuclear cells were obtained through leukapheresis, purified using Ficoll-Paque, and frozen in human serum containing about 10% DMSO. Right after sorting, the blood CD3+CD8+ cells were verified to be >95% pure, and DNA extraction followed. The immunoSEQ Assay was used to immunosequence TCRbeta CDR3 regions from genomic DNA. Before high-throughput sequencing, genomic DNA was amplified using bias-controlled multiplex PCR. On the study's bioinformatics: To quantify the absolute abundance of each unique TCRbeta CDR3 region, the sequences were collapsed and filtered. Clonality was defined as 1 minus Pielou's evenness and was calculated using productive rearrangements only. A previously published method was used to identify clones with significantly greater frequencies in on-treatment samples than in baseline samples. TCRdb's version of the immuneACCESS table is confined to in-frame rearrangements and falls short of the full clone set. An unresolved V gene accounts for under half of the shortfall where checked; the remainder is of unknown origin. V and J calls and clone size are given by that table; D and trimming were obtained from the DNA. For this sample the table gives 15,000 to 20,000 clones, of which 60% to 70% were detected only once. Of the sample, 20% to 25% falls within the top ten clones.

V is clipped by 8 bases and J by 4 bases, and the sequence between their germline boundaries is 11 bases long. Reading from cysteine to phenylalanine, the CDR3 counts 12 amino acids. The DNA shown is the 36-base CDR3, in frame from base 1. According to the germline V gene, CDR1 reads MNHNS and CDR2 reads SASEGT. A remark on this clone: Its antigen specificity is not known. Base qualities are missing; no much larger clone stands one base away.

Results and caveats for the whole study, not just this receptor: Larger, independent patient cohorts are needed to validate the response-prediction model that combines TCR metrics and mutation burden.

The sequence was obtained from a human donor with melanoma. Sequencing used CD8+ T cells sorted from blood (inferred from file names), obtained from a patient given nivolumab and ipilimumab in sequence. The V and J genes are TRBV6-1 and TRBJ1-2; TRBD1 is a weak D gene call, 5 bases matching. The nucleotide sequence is TGTGCCAGCTGGCCGGGGGTCTATGGCTACACCTTC. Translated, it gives CASWPGVYGYTF.